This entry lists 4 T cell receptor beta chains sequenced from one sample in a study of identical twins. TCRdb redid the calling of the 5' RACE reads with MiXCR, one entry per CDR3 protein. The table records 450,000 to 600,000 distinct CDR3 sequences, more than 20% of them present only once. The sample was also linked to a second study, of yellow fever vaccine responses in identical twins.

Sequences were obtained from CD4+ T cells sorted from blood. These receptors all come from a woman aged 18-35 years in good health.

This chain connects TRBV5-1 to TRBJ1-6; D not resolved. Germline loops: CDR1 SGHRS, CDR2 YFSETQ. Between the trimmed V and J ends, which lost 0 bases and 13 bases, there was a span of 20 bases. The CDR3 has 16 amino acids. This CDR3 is CASSLELGQTPLPLHF. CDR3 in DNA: TGCGCCAGCAGCTTGGAATTGGGTCAGACGCCTCTGCCCCTCCACTTT.

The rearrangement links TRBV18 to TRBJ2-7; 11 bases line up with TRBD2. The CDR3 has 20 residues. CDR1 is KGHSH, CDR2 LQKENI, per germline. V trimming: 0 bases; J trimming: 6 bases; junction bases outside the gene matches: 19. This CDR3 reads CASSPPRTSGGSLIRTEQYV. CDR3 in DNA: TGTGCCAGCTCACCACCTCGTACTAGCGGGGGAAGCCTAATACGAACCGAGCAGTACGTC.

CDR3 protein: CASRRDSLVEETQYF. The CDR3 bases are TGTGCCAGCAGACGGGACTCGCTGGTGGAAGAGACCCAGTACTTC. J is TRBJ2-5 and V is TRBV12-3 or TRBV12-4, with D maybe TRBD2 (6 bases). This CDR3 has 15 amino acids. Trimming took off 6 bases at V and 3 bases at J, with 17 bases between the two ends.

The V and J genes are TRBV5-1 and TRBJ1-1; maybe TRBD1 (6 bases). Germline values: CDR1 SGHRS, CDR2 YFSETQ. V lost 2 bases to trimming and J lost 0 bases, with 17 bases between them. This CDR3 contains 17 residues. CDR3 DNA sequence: TGCGCCAGCAGCTTAGGACTAGCGGGGGCCGTGAACACTGAAGCTTTCTTT. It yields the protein CASSLGLAGAVNTEAFF.